These 5 T cell receptor beta chains originate from one sample sequenced in a study of CD8 T cells in Susac syndrome. An input of about 0.5 to 1 ug of RNA was subjected to reverse transcription using random hexamers. TCRdb re-derived calls from the immunoSEQ multiplex PCR reads in MiXCR, one entry per CDR3 protein. The table lists about 120,000 distinct CDR3 sequences, around 95% of them singletons. Sequencing was carried out using CD4+ T cells from PBMCs. These TCRs come from a human donor in good health.

This chain joins TRBV12-3 or TRBV12-4 and TRBJ2-1; 11 bases line up with TRBD2. This CDR3 is built from 15 residues. The V gene end was trimmed by 5 bases and the J gene end by 11 bases; junction bases not matched to a gene: 11. In DNA form, the CDR3 reads TGTGCCAGCAGTGATTCGGGACTAGCGGAATACAAGCAGTTCTTC. Amino acid sequence: CASSDSGLAEYKQFF.

This chain uses TRBV2 with TRBJ2-7; perhaps TRBD1 as D (6 bases). With 2 bases removed from V and 7 bases from J, the gap between germline ends came to 12 bases. CDR3 length equals 13 residues. The V gene's germline CDR1 is SNHLY and CDR2 FYNNEI. The CDR3 loop reads CASSENRAGEQYF. The DNA of the CDR3 is TGTGCCAGCAGTGAAAACAGGGCAGGTGAGCAGTACTTC.

The chain is built from TRBV30 and TRBJ2-1, with D possibly TRBD1 on 6 matching bases. Deletions cut 1 base from V and 10 bases from J, with 8 bases between. The CDR3 has 11 amino acids. Germline CDR1 is GTSNPN and CDR2 is SVGIG (reference sequence). CDR3 DNA sequence: TGTGCCTGGAGTGGGGACATCGAGCAGTTCTTC. Amino acids: CAWSGDIEQFF.

The J gene is TRBJ2-1, the V gene TRBV29-1, with 7 nucleotides matching TRBD2. Per the germline V gene, CDR1 is SQVTM and CDR2 is ANQGSEA. The CDR3 runs 11 residues. V gave up 5 bases and J gave up 7 bases; unmatched junction bases: 2. Here the CDR3 reads CSVRGGNEQFF. The CDR3 DNA follows: TGCAGCGTTCGGGGAGGGAATGAGCAGTTCTTC.

The V and J genes are TRBV5-6 and TRBJ2-2; 12 nucleotides align to TRBD2. The V segment lost 5 bases and the J segment 3 bases; nucleotides outside the gene matches: 2. Germline V gene lookup returns CDR1 SGHDT and CDR2 YYEEEE. This CDR3 comprises 15 residues. The CDR3: CASRTSGSYTGELFF. Written as DNA, the CDR3 is TGTGCCAGCAGGACTAGCGGGAGTTACACCGGGGAGCTGTTTTTT.